A selection of T cell receptor beta chains follows, all from one sample in a study of T cell responses to AZD1222 COVID-19 vaccine. TCRdb's table, derived via immunoSEQ multiplex PCR, lists solely in-frame clones and lacks some. This table has roughly 70,000 clones, roughly four fifths appearing once. The material was peripheral blood, obtained on day 0 of AZD1222 vaccination. The source is an adult in good health. Each CDR3 is given with its conserved first and last residue. The D gene is left open where the match is weak. Not every row has a clone size; where given, it reads once, few, many or a size class.

TRBJ1-6 NA 15 TRBV10-3 TRBD1 TGTGCCATCAGACCGACAGGGGGCGTCGATTCACCCCTCCACTTT CAIRPTGGVDSPLHF
TRBJ2-1 NA 16 TRBV5-1 TRBD2 TGCGCCAGCAGCCCGGGACTAGCGGGGCCATCGGATGAGCAGTTCTTC CASSPGLAGPSDEQFF
TRBJ1-2 once 14 TRBV5-1 NA TGCGCCAGCAGCTTGGAGATAACAGCTTCTGGCTACACCTTC CASSLEITASGYTF
TRBJ1-5 NA 16 TRBV21-1 NA TGTGCCAGCACCCCGACGACAGGTAATAGCAATCAGCCCCAGCATTTT CASTPTTGNSNQPQHF
TRBJ2-7 NA 13 TRBV5-4 NA TGTGCCAGCAGAATTACAGCCTCCTACGAGCAGTACTTC CASRITASYEQYF
TRBJ1-1 NA 13 TRBV2 NA TGTGCCAGCAGTGAAAGGATGAACACTGAAGCTTTCTTT CASSERMNTEAFF
TRBJ1-5 NA 12 TRBV7-2 NA TGTGCCAGCAGCAGATCCAATCAGCCCCAGCATTTT CASSRSNQPQHF
TRBJ1-1 NA 14 TRBV11-3 TRBD1 TGTGCCAGCAGTTCCGTTGCCGGGGACAGTGAAGCTTTCTTT CASSSVAGDSEAFF
TRBJ1-2 once 11 TRBV29-1 NA TGCAGCGTTGAGTCTCTCGGAGGCTACACCTTC CSVESLGGYTF
TRBJ2-7 NA 15 TRBV7-9 TRBD1 TGTGCCAGCAGCTCGCGACAGGGGCAGATCTACGAGCAGTACTTC CASSSRQGQIYEQYF
TRBJ1-1 NA 12 TRBV12-3/TRBV12-4 NA TGTGCCAGCAGCCGGGTGAACACTGAAGCTTTCTTT CASSRVNTEAFF
TRBJ1-3 NA 17 TRBV7-2 NA TGTGCCAGCAGCCCAGAAACAGCCTTGAGCTCTGGAAACACCATATATTTT CASSPETALSSGNTIYF
TRBJ2-7 NA 13 TRBV28 TRBD1 TGTGCCAGCAGGCCGGGACAGGGCTACGAGCAGTACTTC CASRPGQGYEQYF
TRBJ1-1 NA 15 TRBV9 NA TGTGCCAGCAGCGAGGGACCCGATATGAACACTGAAGCTTTCTTT CASSEGPDMNTEAFF
TRBJ2-7 NA 15 TRBV7-2 NA TGTGCCAGCAGCTTAGGAGTGGGGGTGGGCTACGAGCAGTACTTC CASSLGVGVGYEQYF
TRBJ1-2 NA 14 TRBV19 NA TGTGCCAGTAGTATTCAAGGGACGGTCGATGGCTACACCTTC CASSIQGTVDGYTF
TRBJ2-7 once 13 TRBV10-3 NA TGTGCCATCAGCTCCGGGGACGGCTACGAGCAGTACTTC CAISSGDGYEQYF
TRBJ1-6 NA 17 TRBV10-3 TRBD1 TGTGCCATCAGTGAAACAGGGGGCAGCTCCTATAATTCACCCCTCCACTTT CAISETGGSSYNSPLHF
TRBJ1-6 NA 13 TRBV29-1 NA TGCAGCGTTCAAACAGACAGCAATTCACCCCTCCACTTT CSVQTDSNSPLHF
TRBJ1-1 NA 13 TRBV29-1 NA TGCAGCGTTGAAACAGCCCCGAACACTGAAGCTTTCTTT CSVETAPNTEAFF
TRBJ2-1 few 16 TRBV7-2 TRBD2 TGTGCCAGCAGGTATAGCGGGGGCCTCTCCTACAATGAGCAGTTCTTC CASRYSGGLSYNEQFF
TRBJ1-1 few 13 TRBV6-4 NA TGTGCCAGCAGTGACCAGTTTAACACTGAAGCTTTCTTT CASSDQFNTEAFF
TRBJ2-5 NA 15 TRBV19 NA TGTGCCAGTAGTATTGGAGCAGGACTCCTAGAGACCCAGTACTTC CASSIGAGLLETQYF
TRBJ2-3 NA 15 TRBV11-3 TRBD2 TGTGCCAGCAGCTTCAGCGGGGTTAGCACAGATACGCAGTATTTT CASSFSGVSTDTQYF
TRBJ2-1 NA 15 TRBV6-5 NA TGTGCCAGCACCCCGGGACACCTATCCTACAATGAGCAGTTCTTC CASTPGHLSYNEQFF
TRBJ2-5 NA 15 TRBV9 NA TGTGCCAGCAGCGTAGAATCCTCGTACCAAGAGACCCAGTACTTC CASSVESSYQETQYF
TRBJ1-1 NA 15 TRBV7-3 NA TGTGCCAGCAGCCCACGTGGAGGGAGGTATACTGAAGCTTTCTTT CASSPRGGRYTEAFF
TRBJ2-1 NA 15 TRBV9 TRBD1 TGTGCCAGCAGCGCCGGGACAGGGACAAACAATGAGCAGTTCTTC CASSAGTGTNNEQFF
TRBJ1-2 NA 17 TRBV13 TRBD1 TGTGCCAGCAGCTTAGGCCGTAGGACAGGGGGAGTGGCTGGCTACACCTTC CASSLGRRTGGVAGYTF
TRBJ2-7 NA 15 TRBV3-1/TRBV3-2 NA TGTGCCAGCAGCCAGAGGCCGGGAGACTCGTACGAGCAGTACTTC CASSQRPGDSYEQYF
TRBJ2-7 NA 14 TRBV19 TRBD1 TGTGCCAGTCGACCCCCGGGACAGGGGAACGAGCAGTACTTC CASRPPGQGNEQYF
TRBJ2-3 NA 14 TRBV19 NA TGTGCCAGTATGGGCGGGGGCCGGGGAGATACGCAGTATTTT CASMGGGRGDTQYF
TRBJ1-4 NA 14 TRBV7-2 NA TGTGCCAGCAGCTTACAGAAGACTAATGAAAAACTGTTTTTT CASSLQKTNEKLFF
TRBJ2-5 NA 13 TRBV6-5 NA TGTGCCAGTGAACCAGGGATACAAGAGACCCAGTACTTC CASEPGIQETQYF
TRBJ2-1 NA 15 TRBV7-3 NA TGTGCCAGCAGCTCCGCAGGCCTTCCCTACAATGAGCAGTTCTTC CASSSAGLPYNEQFF
TRBJ1-2 NA 13 TRBV19 NA TGTGCCAGTAGTCCGACGGGGGGGAGAGGCTACACCTTC CASSPTGGRGYTF
TRBJ1-2 NA 14 TRBV6-1 NA TGTGCCAGCAGTGACAATTGGGGGGATTGGGGCTACACCTTC CASSDNWGDWGYTF
TRBJ1-2 NA 16 TRBV6-5 NA TGTGCCAGCAGTTACTCTATCACGGCGGGGGTGTATGGCTACACCTTC CASSYSITAGVYGYTF
TRBJ2-2 NA 13 TRBV12-3/TRBV12-4 NA TGTGCCAGCAGTTTGGGTCTTGGCGGGGAGCTGTTTTTT CASSLGLGGELFF
TRBJ2-7 NA 13 TRBV11-2 NA TGTGCCAGCAGCTTAGAGGTGGGTACAGAGCAGTACTTC CASSLEVGTEQYF
TRBJ1-3 NA 14 TRBV11-2 NA TGTGCCAGCAGCTTTTCAGGGGTCATGGACACCATATATTTT CASSFSGVMDTIYF
TRBJ2-3 once 13 TRBV7-3 NA TGTGCCAGCAGCTTCAGGGAAGGAGATACGCAGTATTTT CASSFREGDTQYF
TRBJ2-7 NA 12 TRBV19 NA TGTGCCAGTAGTAGGACTGACTACGAGCAGTACTTC CASSRTDYEQYF
TRBJ2-7 NA 17 TRBV7-6 TRBD1 TGTGCCAGCAGCTTGGAGTTTCCGGGACAGGGGGTTCGCGAGCAGTACTTC CASSLEFPGQGVREQYF
TRBJ2-3 NA 15 TRBV19 TRBD1 TGTGCCAGTAGTACCCGGGACAGGGTGGCAGATACGCAGTATTTT CASSTRDRVADTQYF
TRBJ2-7 NA 13 TRBV29-1 TRBD1 TGCAGCGTTGGGACAGGGGGAACCTACGAGCAGTACTTC CSVGTGGTYEQYF
TRBJ2-5 NA 15 TRBV29-1 TRBD1 TGCAGCGTGAATCCGGACAGGGGGCTTTCAGAGACCCAGTACTTC CSVNPDRGLSETQYF
TRBJ1-1 NA 17 TRBV18 TRBD1 TGTGCCAGCTCAGGACTGGGAGGGGGCGGCGTGAACACTGAAGCTTTCTTT CASSGLGGGGVNTEAFF
TRBJ2-3 once 14 TRBV9 NA TGTGCCAGCAGCGTAGGTCGACGCACAGATACGCAGTATTTT CASSVGRRTDTQYF
TRBJ1-1 NA 16 TRBV6-5 TRBD1 TGTGCCAGCAGTTACAGTTTGGGACAGGGGAACACTGAAGCTTTCTTT CASSYSLGQGNTEAFF
TRBJ2-7 NA 14 TRBV5-8 NA TGTGCCAGCAGCTTGGCGGGCAGCCGATTCGAGCAGTACTTC CASSLAGSRFEQYF
TRBJ1-1 NA 15 TRBV9 TRBD1 TGTGCCAGCAGCGTAGAACAGGGGTCGAGTACTGAAGCTTTCTTT CASSVEQGSSTEAFF
TRBJ2-7 NA 13 TRBV11-3 NA TGTGCCAGCAGCTTAGGGCTGAAAGACGAGCAGTACTTC CASSLGLKDEQYF
TRBJ2-7 NA 17 TRBV5-6 TRBD2 TGTGCCAGCAGCTTGGAAACTAGCGGGGTGTTTCTCTACGAGCAGTACTTC CASSLETSGVFLYEQYF
TRBJ1-1 NA 11 TRBV9 TRBD1 TGTGCCACCACAGGGGTTACTGAAGCTTTCTTT CATTGVTEAFF
TRBJ2-1 NA 12 TRBV9 NA TGTGCCAGCAGCGGGGGCCCGGGTGAGCAGTTCTTC CASSGGPGEQFF
TRBJ2-7 NA 12 TRBV6-5 NA TGTGCCATTGAACTATTCGATTACGAGCAGTACTTC CAIELFDYEQYF
TRBJ1-2 NA 11 TRBV11-2 NA TGTGCCAGCGAATCTAACTATGGCTACACCTTC CASESNYGYTF